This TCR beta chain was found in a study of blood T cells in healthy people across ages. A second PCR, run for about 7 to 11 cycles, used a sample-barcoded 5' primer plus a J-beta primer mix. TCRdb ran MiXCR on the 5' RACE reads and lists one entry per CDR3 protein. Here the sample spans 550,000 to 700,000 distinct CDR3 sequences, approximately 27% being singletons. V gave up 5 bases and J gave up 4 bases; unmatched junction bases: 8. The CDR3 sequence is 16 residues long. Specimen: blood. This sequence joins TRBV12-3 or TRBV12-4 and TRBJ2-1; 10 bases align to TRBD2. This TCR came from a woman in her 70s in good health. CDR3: CASSPTSSGGYNEQFF. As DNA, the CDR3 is TGTGCCAGCAGTCCTACCTCTAGCGGGGGTTACAATGAGCAGTTCTTC.